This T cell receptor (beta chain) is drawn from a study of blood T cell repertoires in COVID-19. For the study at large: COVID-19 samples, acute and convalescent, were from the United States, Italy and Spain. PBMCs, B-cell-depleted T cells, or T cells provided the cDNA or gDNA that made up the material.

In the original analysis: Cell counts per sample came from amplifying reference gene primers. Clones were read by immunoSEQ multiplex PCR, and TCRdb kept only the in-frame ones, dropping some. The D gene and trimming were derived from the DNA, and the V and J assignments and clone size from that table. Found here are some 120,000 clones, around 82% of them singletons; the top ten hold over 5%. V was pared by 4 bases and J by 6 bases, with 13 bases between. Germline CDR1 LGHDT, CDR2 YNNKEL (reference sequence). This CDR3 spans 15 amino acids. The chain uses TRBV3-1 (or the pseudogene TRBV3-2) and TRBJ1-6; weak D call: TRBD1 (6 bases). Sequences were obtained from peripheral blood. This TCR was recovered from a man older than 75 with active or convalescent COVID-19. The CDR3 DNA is TGTGCCAGCAGCCCCCAAGACAGGCCTAATTCACCCCTCCACTTT. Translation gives CASSPQDRPNSPLHF.